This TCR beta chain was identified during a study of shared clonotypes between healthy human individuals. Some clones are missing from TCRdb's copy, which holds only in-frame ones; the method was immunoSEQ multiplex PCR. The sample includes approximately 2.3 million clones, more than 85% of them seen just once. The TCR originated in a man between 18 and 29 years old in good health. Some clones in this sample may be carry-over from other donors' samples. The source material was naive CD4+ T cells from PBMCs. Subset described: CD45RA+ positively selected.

The CDR3 DNA follows: TGTGCCAGCAACCCAGGGCAGGGGGCTTCGGAGACCCAGTACTTC. Amino acids: CASNPGQGASETQYF. The chain couples TRBV27 to TRBJ2-5; TRBD1 aligns across 8 bases. The trim removed 7 bases at V and 5 bases at J, leaving 12 bases unmatched. Per germline, CDR1 MNHEY and CDR2 SMNVEV (reference sequence). CDR3 size: 15 residues.